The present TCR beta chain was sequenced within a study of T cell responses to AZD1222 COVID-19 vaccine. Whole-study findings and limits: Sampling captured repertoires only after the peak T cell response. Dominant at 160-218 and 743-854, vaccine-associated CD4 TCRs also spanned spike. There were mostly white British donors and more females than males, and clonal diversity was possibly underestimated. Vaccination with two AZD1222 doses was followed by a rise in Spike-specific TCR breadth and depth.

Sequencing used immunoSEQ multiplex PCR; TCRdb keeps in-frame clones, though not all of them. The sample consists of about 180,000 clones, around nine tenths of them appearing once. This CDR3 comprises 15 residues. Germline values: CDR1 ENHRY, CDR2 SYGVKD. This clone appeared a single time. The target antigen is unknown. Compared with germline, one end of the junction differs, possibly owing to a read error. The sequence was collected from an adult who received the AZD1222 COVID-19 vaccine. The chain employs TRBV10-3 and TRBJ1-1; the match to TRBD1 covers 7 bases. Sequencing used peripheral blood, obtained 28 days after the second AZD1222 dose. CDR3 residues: CTISDPGTENTEAFF. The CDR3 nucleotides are TGTACCATCAGTGACCCCGGGACAGAGAACACTGAAGCTTTCTTT.